Many counts were recorded for the clone carrying this T cell receptor beta chain. CDR3 length: 14 residues. The germline V and J ends were trimmed by 2 bases and 0 bases, with 7 bases remaining between them. Germline CDR1 and CDR2: MNHEY and SVGAGI. This entry is derived from a study of T-cell reconstitution after alpha-beta-depleted transplantation in children. Unique molecular identifiers featured in how the TCRbeta library was prepared. TCRdb called the PCR reads again in MiXCR, with one record for every CDR3 protein. This table holds around 680,000 distinct CDR3 sequences, over 15% found once. The clonotype comes from a human donor who donated a stem cell graft to a child with acute myeloid leukemia. The sequencing used PBMCs from the stem cell graft donor, collected from the stem cell graft. The chain combines TRBV6-5 with TRBJ1-1; tentatively, D is TRBD1 (6 bases). The CDR3 DNA follows: TGTGCCAGCAGTTACCACAGGGTGAACACTGAAGCTTTCTTT. Its translation: CASSYHRVNTEAFF.